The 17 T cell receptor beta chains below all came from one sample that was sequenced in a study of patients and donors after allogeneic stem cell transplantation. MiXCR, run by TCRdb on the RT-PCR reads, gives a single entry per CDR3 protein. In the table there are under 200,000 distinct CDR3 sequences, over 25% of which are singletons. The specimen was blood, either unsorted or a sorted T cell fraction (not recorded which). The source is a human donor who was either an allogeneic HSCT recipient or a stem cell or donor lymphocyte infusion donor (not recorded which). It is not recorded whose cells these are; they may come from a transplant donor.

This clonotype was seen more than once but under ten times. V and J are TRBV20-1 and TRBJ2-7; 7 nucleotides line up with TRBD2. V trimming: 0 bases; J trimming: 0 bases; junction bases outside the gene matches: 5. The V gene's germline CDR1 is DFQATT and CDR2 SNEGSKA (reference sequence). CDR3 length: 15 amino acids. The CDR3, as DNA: TGCAGTGCTAGAGATATACGGGGGGACTCCTACGAGCAGTACTTC. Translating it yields CSARDIRGDSYEQYF.

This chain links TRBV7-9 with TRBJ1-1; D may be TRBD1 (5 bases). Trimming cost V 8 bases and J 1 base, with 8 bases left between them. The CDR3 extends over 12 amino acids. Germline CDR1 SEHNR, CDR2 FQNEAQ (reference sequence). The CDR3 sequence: CASRGTNTEAFF. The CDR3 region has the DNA TGTGCCAGCCGGGGGACGAACACTGAAGCTTTCTTT.

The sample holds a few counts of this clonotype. The CDR3 loop is CASSQDRLAGVQYF. CDR3 DNA: TGCGCCAGCAGCCAAGACAGACTAGCGGGCGTACAGTACTTC. This chain uses TRBV4-3 with TRBJ2-4; 10 bases map to TRBD2. Looked up from germline, CDR1 is LGHNA and CDR2 is YSLEER. The CDR3 spans 14 residues. The V segment lost 0 bases and the J segment 13 bases; nucleotides outside the gene matches: 6.

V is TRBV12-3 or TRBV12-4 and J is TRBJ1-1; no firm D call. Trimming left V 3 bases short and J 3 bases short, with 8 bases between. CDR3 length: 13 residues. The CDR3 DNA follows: TGTGCCAGCAGTTTTAGACGGGACACTGAAGCTTTCTTT. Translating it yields CASSFRRDTEAFF.

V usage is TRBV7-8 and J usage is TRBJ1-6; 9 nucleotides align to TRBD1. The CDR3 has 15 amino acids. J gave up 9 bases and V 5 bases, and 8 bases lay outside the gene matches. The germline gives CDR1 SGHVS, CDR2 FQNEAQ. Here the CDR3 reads CASSPRDRDPSPLHF. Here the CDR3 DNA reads TGTGCCAGCAGCCCCCGGGACAGGGACCCTTCACCCCTCCACTTT.

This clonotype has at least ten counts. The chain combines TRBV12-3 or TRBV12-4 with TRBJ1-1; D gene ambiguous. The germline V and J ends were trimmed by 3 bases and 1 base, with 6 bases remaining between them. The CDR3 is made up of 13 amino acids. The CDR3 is CASSLRGNTEAFF. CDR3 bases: TGTGCCAGCAGTTTGCGGGGGAACACTGAAGCTTTCTTT.

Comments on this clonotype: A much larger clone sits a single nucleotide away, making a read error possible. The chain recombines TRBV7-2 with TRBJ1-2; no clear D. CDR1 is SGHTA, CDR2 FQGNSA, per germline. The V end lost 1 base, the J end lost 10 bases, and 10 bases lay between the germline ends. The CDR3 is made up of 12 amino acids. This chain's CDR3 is CASSLDSAPYTF. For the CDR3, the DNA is TGTGCCAGCAGCTTAGATTCGGCACCCTACACCTTC.

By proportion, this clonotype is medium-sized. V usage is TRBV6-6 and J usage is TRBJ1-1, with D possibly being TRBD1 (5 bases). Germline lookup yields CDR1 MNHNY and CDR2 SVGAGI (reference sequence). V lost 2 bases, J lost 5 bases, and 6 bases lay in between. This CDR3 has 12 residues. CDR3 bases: TGTGCCAGCAGTTACGGGGGGACTGAAGCTTTCTTT. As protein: CASSYGGTEAFF.

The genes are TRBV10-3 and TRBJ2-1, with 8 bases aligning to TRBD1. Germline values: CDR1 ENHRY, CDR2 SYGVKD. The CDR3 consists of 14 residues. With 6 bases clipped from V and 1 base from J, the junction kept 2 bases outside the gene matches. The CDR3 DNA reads TGTGCCATCAGCCAGGGGGCATCCTACAATGAGCAGTTCTTC. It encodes CAISQGASYNEQFF.

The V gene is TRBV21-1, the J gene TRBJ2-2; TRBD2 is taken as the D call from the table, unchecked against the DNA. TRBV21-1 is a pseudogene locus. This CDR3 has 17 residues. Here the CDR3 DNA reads TGTGCCAGCAGCCCCTGGAGGGACGCCGGATGTTCCGGGGAGCTGTTTTTT. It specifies CASSPWRDAGCSGELFF.

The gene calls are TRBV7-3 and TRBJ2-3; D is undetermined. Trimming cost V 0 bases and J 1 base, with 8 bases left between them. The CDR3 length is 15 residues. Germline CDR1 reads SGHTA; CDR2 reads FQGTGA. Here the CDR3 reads CASSLTLEGTDTQYF. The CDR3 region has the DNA TGTGCCAGCAGCTTAACTCTAGAGGGCACAGATACGCAGTATTTT.

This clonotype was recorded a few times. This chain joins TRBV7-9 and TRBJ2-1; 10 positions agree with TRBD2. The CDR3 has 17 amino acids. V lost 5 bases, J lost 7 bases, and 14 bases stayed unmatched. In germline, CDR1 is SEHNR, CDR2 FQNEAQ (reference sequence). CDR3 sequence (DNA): TGTGCCAGCAGCCCTCCCAAGCGGGAGGGCCATCAGAATGAGCAGTTCTTC. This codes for CASSPPKREGHQNEQFF.

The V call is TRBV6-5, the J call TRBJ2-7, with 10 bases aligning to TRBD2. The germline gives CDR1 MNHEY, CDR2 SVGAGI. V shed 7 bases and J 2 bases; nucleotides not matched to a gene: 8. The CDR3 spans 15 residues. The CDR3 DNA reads TGTGCCAGCACCGGGGCTAGCGGGAGACCCTACGAGCAGTACTTC. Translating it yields CASTGASGRPYEQYF.

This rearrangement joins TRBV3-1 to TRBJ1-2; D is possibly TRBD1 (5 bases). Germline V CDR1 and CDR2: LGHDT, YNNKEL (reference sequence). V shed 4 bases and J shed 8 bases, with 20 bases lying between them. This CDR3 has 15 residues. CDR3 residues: CASSRHPRVVVGYTF. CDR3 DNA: TGTGCCAGCAGCCGCCACCCCAGGGTGGTGGTGGGCTACACCTTC.

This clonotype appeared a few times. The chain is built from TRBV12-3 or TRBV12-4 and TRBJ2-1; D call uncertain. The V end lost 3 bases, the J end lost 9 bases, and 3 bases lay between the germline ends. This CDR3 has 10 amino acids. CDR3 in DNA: TGTGCCAGCAGTTTCGGTGAGCAGTTCTTC. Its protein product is CASSFGEQFF.

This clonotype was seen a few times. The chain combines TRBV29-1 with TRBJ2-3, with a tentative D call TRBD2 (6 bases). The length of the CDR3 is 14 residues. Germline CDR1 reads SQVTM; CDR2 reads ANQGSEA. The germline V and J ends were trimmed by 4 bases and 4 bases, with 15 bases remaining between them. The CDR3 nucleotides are TGCAGCGTTGGGTCGGGAGTTGGTTCAGATACGCAGTATTTT. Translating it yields CSVGSGVGSDTQYF.

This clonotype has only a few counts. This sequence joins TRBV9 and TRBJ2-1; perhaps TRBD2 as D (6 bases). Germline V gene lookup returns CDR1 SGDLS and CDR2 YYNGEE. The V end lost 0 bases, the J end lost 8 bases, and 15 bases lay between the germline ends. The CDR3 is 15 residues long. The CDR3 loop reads CASSVGRAVRYEQFF. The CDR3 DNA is TGTGCCAGCAGCGTAGGGAGGGCCGTCCGCTATGAGCAGTTCTTC.